A single sample is the source of the 25 T cell receptor beta chains below, sequenced in a study of early T cells in non-severe SARS-CoV-2 infection (dated by TCRdb to the early 2020s). Library generation was performed with 5' RACE. Instrument used: NextSeq 500. The public reads were reanalyzed by TCRdb: fastp trimming at Q25, MiXCR alignment, in-frame beta chains only. All rows with the same CDR3 protein become a single entry with the most common DNA and genes. Within this sample are some 96,000 distinct CDR3 sequences, with roughly an eighth of them counted one time only. The ten largest make up 2% to 2.5% of the sample. Sequencing input: whole blood. Receptors originate from an adult who was a healthcare worker with PCR-confirmed SARS-CoV-2 infection or an uninfected control (not recorded which).

This clonotype was counted between two and nine times. The V and J genes are TRBV12-3 or TRBV12-4 and TRBJ2-2, with D possibly matching TRBD1 (5 bases). The CDR3 is made up of 18 amino acids. The V end lost 3 bases, the J end lost 8 bases, and 25 bases lay between the germline ends. CDR3 DNA: TGTGCCAGCAGTTTTTTGGGTGGGGCGGACCCCTCGTTAGGGGAGCTGTTTTTT. The encoded protein is CASSFLGGADPSLGELFF.

This clonotype was counted a few times. This chain joins TRBV18 and TRBJ2-1, with 7 bases matching TRBD1. The CDR3 length is 14 residues. V lost 2 bases and J lost 4; bases outside the gene matches: 2. Germline loops: CDR1 KGHSH, CDR2 LQKENI. CDR3 sequence: CASSPSRGYNEQFF. The CDR3, as DNA: TGTGCCAGCTCACCATCCAGGGGGTACAATGAGCAGTTCTTC.

This clonotype occurred many times. CDR3 amino acids: CASSWTGDSYNSPLHF. CDR3 in DNA: TGCGCCAGCAGCTGGACAGGGGACTCTTATAATTCACCCCTCCACTTT. The V and J genes are TRBV5-1 and TRBJ1-6; 9 nucleotides line up with TRBD1. The V gene end was trimmed by 3 bases and the J gene end by 4 bases; junction bases not matched to a gene: 5. Germline CDR1 is SGHRS and CDR2 is YFSETQ. The CDR3 is made up of 16 amino acids. The whole variable domain, filled in from reference TRBV5-1 and TRBJ1-6, reads KAGVTQTPRYLIKTRGQQVTLSCSPISGHRSVSWYQQTPGQGLQFLFEYFSETQRNKGNFPGRFSGRQFSNSRSEMNVSTLELGDSALYLCASSWTGDSYNSPLHFGNGTRLTVT.

The chain joins TRBV5-5 to TRBJ1-1, with D possibly matching TRBD1 (5 bases). The CDR3 runs 13 residues. Germline values: CDR1 SGHKS, CDR2 YYEKEE (reference sequence). V lost 0 bases and J lost 7, with 10 bases in between. The CDR3 sequence is CASSLETGDEAFF. CDR3 in DNA: TGTGCCAGCAGCTTGGAAACAGGTGATGAAGCTTTCTTT.

This chain links TRBV7-2 with TRBJ2-7; either TRBD1 or TRBD2 may supply D (6 bases each). Germline V gives CDR1 SGHTA, CDR2 FQGNSA. The CDR3 contains 13 residues. The ends were cut back, 4 bases at V and 6 bases at J, with 13 bases in the middle. CDR3 loop: CASSSSGGFEQYF. DNA of the CDR3: TGTGCCAGCAGCTCCTCCGGGGGCTTCGAGCAGTACTTC. The full variable domain, its missing parts supplied by reference TRBV7-2 and TRBJ2-7, is GAGVSQSPSNKVTEKGKDVELRCDPISGHTALYWYRQSLGQGLEFLIYFQGNSAPDKSGLPSDRFSAERTGGSVSTLTIQRTQQEDSAVYLCASSSSGGFEQYFGPGTRLTVT.

The chain couples TRBV20-1 to TRBJ2-3, with TRBD2 matching 9 bases. CDR3 size: 15 residues. Germline V gene sequence: CDR1 DFQATT, CDR2 SNEGSKA (reference sequence). V was clipped by 6 bases and J by 1 base; unmatched bases: 8. The CDR3 bases are TGCAGTGCCTCTAGCGGGGCTGGAGGCACAGATACGCAGTATTTT. It codes for CSASSGAGGTDTQYF.

This clonotype was counted between two and nine times. CDR3 DNA: TGTGCCAGCAGCAGGGGGCGCGATGAAAAACTGTTTTTT. Translating it yields CASSRGRDEKLFF. V usage is TRBV7-9 and J usage is TRBJ1-4; 7 bases are a match to TRBD1. The junction had 3 bases not matched to a gene; V was cut back by 5 bases and J by 6 bases. This CDR3 has 13 residues. Germline-derived CDR1 and CDR2 are SEHNR and FQNEAQ (reference sequence). The full variable domain, in which reference TRBV7-9 and TRBJ1-4 provide the parts outside the CDR3, is DTGVSQNPRHKITKRGQNVTFRCDPISEHNRLYWYRQTLGQGPEFLTYFQNEAQLEKSRLLSDRFSAERPKGSFSTLEIQRTEQGDSAMYLCASSRGRDEKLFFGSGTQLSVL.

This clonotype appeared a few times. This chain joins TRBV12-3 or TRBV12-4 and TRBJ2-2; 7 bases fit TRBD1. The CDR3 loop spans 14 amino acids. The J segment lost 8 bases and the V segment lost 4 bases, leaving 7 bases of the junction unmatched. The CDR3 bases are TGTGCCAGCAGTTACAGGGGCTCTGGAGGGGAGCTGTTTTTT. Translated, it gives CASSYRGSGGELFF.

This clonotype came up a few times. The chain joins TRBV28 to TRBJ2-7; 9 bases fit TRBD1. CDR1 and CDR2 (germline): MDHEN, SYDVKM. This CDR3 is 13 amino acids long. J was trimmed by 4 bases and V by 6 bases; bases with no gene match: 4. This chain's CDR3 is CASSPGQGYEQYF. CDR3 in DNA: TGTGCCAGCAGCCCGGGACAGGGATACGAGCAGTACTTC.

This clonotype has a handful of counts. This sequence joins TRBV6-6 and TRBJ2-6; D remains ambiguous. V shed 5 bases and J shed 0 bases, with 5 bases lying between them. The CDR3 has 14 amino acids. Germline loops: CDR1 MNHNY, CDR2 SVGAGI (reference sequence). The CDR3 region is CASSHFSGANVLTF. The CDR3 DNA reads TGTGCCAGCAGTCATTTCTCTGGGGCCAACGTCCTGACTTTC.

There are many counts of this clonotype. The rearrangement uses TRBV20-1 and TRBJ2-4, with D unresolved. Germline CDR1 is DFQATT and CDR2 is SNEGSKA (reference sequence). The CDR3 covers 19 residues. V lost 5 bases, J lost 2 bases, and 28 bases lay in between. The DNA of the CDR3 is TGCAGTGCTTCGCCGATCGGGTCGTCCGATTGGTGGCCCAAAAACATTCAGTACTTC. It is translated as CSASPIGSSDWWPKNIQYF.

In this sample, this clonotype turned up a few times. V and J are TRBV11-2 and TRBJ2-4; no firm D call. This CDR3 comprises 16 residues. From germline, CDR1 is SGHAT and CDR2 FQNNGV. Between the trimmed V and J ends, which lost 4 bases and 6 bases, there was a span of 19 bases. The CDR3 DNA is TGTGCCAGCAGCTCTCGTATGGGGATTCTCGGAAACATTCAGTACTTC. Translation gives CASSSRMGILGNIQYF.

The chain joins TRBV20-1 to TRBJ2-3, with TRBD1 identical over 9 bases. This CDR3 has 16 amino acids. CDR1 is DFQATT, CDR2 SNEGSKA, per germline (reference sequence). V gave up 3 bases and J gave up 0 bases; unmatched junction bases: 7. The CDR3 DNA sequence: TGCAGTGCTAGGAGACAGGGGGTTTCTAGCACAGATACGCAGTATTTT. Its protein is CSARRQGVSSTDTQYF.

This clonotype was observed many times. V and J are TRBV5-1 and TRBJ2-7, with 7 bases identical to TRBD1. V was pared by 4 bases and J by 6 bases, with 13 bases of the junction left unmatched. Germline assignment: CDR1 SGHRS and CDR2 YFSETQ. The CDR3 spans 15 residues. The CDR3 DNA is TGCGCCAGCAGCACTACGACAGGGTCTGCCTCCGAGCAGTACTTC. Residues: CASSTTTGSASEQYF.

The table lists this clonotype with a few counts. The gene calls are TRBV28 and TRBJ1-6; tentative D call: TRBD1 (6 bases). The germline V and J ends were trimmed by 3 bases and 10 bases, with 13 bases remaining between them. Germline assignment: CDR1 MDHEN and CDR2 SYDVKM. This CDR3 is built from 14 residues. The CDR3 is CASSFRGIRSPLHF. The CDR3 DNA reads TGTGCCAGCAGTTTCAGGGGTATCAGGTCACCCCTCCACTTT.

This clonotype was recorded at least ten times. The gene calls are TRBV20-1 and TRBJ2-7; perhaps TRBD1 as D (5 bases). The CDR3 contains 12 residues. V dropped 5 bases and J dropped 0 bases, with 8 bases sitting between them. The germline V gene has CDR1 DFQATT and CDR2 SNEGSKA (reference sequence). The chain's CDR3 is CSAGRVSYEQYF. The CDR3 nucleotides are TGCAGTGCTGGCAGGGTCTCCTACGAGCAGTACTTC.

The sample holds many counts of this clonotype. The V call is TRBV5-1, the J call TRBJ2-5, with 7 bases that match TRBD1. The CDR3 is made up of 14 amino acids. Germline CDR1 reads SGHRS; CDR2 reads YFSETQ. J was trimmed by 5 bases and V by 0 bases; bases with no gene match: 4. The CDR3 loop is CASSLAGTAETQYF. DNA of the CDR3: TGCGCCAGCAGCTTGGCGGGGACAGCTGAGACCCAGTACTTC.

The gene calls are TRBV5-1 and TRBJ1-1; a weak D match, TRBD1 (5 bases). This CDR3 contains 15 residues. Germline CDR1 and CDR2: SGHRS and YFSETQ. Trimming pared 3 bases from V and 1 base from J, leaving 13 bases between. Here the CDR3 DNA reads TGCGCCAGCAGCTGGGGCGGGGTCCCGAACACTGAAGCTTTCTTT. Amino acid sequence: CASSWGGVPNTEAFF.

This clonotype showed up just a few times. V and J are TRBV28 and TRBJ2-7, with D perhaps assigned TRBD1 or TRBD2 (7 bases each). CDR3 length: 12 amino acids. Trimming pared 3 bases from V and 11 bases from J, leaving 14 bases between. Germline CDR1 MDHEN, CDR2 SYDVKM. CDR3 sequence reads: CASSFPQGREYF. CDR3 sequence (DNA): TGTGCCAGCAGTTTCCCACAGGGGAGGGAGTACTTC.

This clonotype was seen at least ten times. The chain carries TRBV5-4 and TRBJ2-5; D remains unclear. With 3 bases removed from V and 1 base from J, the gap between germline ends came to 4 bases. The germline gives CDR1 SGHNT, CDR2 YYREEE (reference sequence). The CDR3 sequence is 12 residues long. As DNA, the CDR3 is TGTGCCAGCAGCTCCGTCCAAGAGACCCAGTACTTC. It translates to CASSSVQETQYF.

The chain links TRBV19 to TRBJ2-7, with TRBD1 identical over 8 bases. Germline lookup yields CDR1 LNHDA and CDR2 SQIVND (reference sequence). The CDR3 extends over 13 amino acids. Trimming cost V 8 bases and J 2 bases; bases outside gene matches: 5. CDR3 residues: CASGRTGTYEQYF. CDR3 coding DNA: TGTGCCAGTGGTCGGACAGGGACCTACGAGCAGTACTTC.

This clonotype was counted only a few times. The rearrangement links TRBV6-1 to TRBJ2-7; 9 bases align to TRBD1. V lost 4 bases and J lost 9; bases outside the gene matches: 10. This CDR3 has 14 residues. Germline V gene data show CDR1 as MNHNS and CDR2 as SASEGT. The CDR3 DNA reads as TGTGCCAGCAGTGTACAGGACAGGGGCTTTCGGCAGTACTTC. It translates to CASSVQDRGFRQYF.

This sequence joins TRBV20-1 and TRBJ2-5; 7 nucleotides agree with TRBD2. The CDR3 totals 13 residues. Germline CDR1 reads DFQATT; CDR2 reads SNEGSKA (reference sequence). Germline trimming cut 4 bases from V and 0 bases from J; bases unmatched to any gene: 2. The CDR3 loop is CSATGTNQETQYF. The CDR3 DNA reads TGCAGTGCTACCGGGACTAACCAAGAGACCCAGTACTTC.

This clonotype was detected many times. The chain couples TRBV6-2 or TRBV6-3 to TRBJ2-2, with 8 nucleotides matching TRBD2. V trimming: 5 bases; J trimming: 1 base; junction bases outside the gene matches: 6. The germline V gene encodes CDR1 MNHEY and CDR2 SVGEGT. This CDR3 has 16 amino acids. The CDR3 sequence: CASSLLAGRNTGELFF. DNA for the CDR3: TGTGCCAGCAGTCTCTTAGCGGGGAGGAACACCGGGGAGCTGTTTTTT.

This clonotype was detected only a few times. This chain connects TRBV18 to TRBJ1-2, with D uncertain. V lost 2 bases and J lost 6, with 13 bases in between. Germline V lookup: CDR1 KGHSH, CDR2 LQKENI. The CDR3 has 14 residues. The chain's CDR3 is CASSPESPIHGYTF. The CDR3, as DNA: TGTGCCAGCTCACCAGAGTCTCCCATCCATGGCTACACCTTC.